This T cell receptor (beta chain) was found in a study of shared clonotypes between healthy human individuals (dated by TCRdb to 2019 to 2021). With regard to the full study: A couple of women and three men aged 18 to 49 years were included in the cohort. For each donor, CD4 naive and CD4 memory were each run on three plates, CD8 naive on two plates, and CD8 memory on one plate. The study deeply sequenced blood TCR repertoires of about five healthy adults to estimate repertoire size and the extent of clonotype sharing between individuals. Different laboratories and diverse techniques were used to prepare libraries and sequence TCR repertoires, to increase sequencing depth and limit assay-specific biases. Per donor, leukapheresis produced somewhere between about 0.94 and 9 billion PBMCs. What the work shows at the level of the full study, not this receptor alone: Because the study included a small number of donors, the genetic and exposure-history diversity represented was limited. Compared with non-shared clonotypes, the clonotypes found in all four sorted-subset donors had higher generation probabilities. Sampling was restricted to blood, and TCR repertoires in tissue are likely to differ from TCR repertoires in blood. Pairwise subsampling led to the expectation that sequencing depth would affect the degree of clonotype sharing among donors. When a few donors were compared, the shared fraction of clonotypes was roughly 5% for naive CD4, roughly 3.3% for naive CD8, about 2.5% for memory CD4, and 0.4% for memory CD8. Larger estimated clonotype richness was generally found for naive subsets than for memory subsets. Rarefaction of sorted-subset datasets indicated incomplete sequencing despite the large sequencing depth.

Healthy HIV-negative adults with no recently reported acute infections or vaccinations were included as donors. Every donor was a Caucasian adult residing in Nashville, Tennessee, USA. Magnetic negative selection was used to enrich CD4+ T cells, after which naive cells were positively selected on CD45RA and the negative fraction became the memory subset. Blood was collected by leukapheresis, and PBMCs were isolated by Ficoll-Histopaque density gradient centrifugation and then cryopreserved in liquid nitrogen vapor phase. Analytical flow cytometry was used to check the purity and quantity of each magnetically sorted T cell population. Genomic DNA was isolated from every sorted fraction and measured by UV absorbance on a Nanodrop 2000c. Using the deep immunoSEQ assay, multiplex PCR amplified TCR CDR3 regions from genomic DNA. Extracted genomic DNA from each cell subset was distributed evenly across all wells of several immunoSEQ 96-well plates, and each plate was treated as a replicate. For sorted subsets, each replicate PCR was loaded with approximately 0.2 ug genomic DNA, equivalent to about 30,000 T cell genomes. The purified libraries were quantified using a Qubit 3.0 fluorometer, sized with a Bioanalyzer 2100, and then quantified again using the KAPA Library Quantification kit. A separate single-read 150-cycle Illumina NextSeq 550 flow cell was used to sequence each immunoSEQ 96-well plate. As for the original processing: Because the immunoSEQ output held only junctional sequences and lacked quality scores, the filtering could not match the filtering applied to full-length reads. To assign V/J genes and CDR3, sequences were annotated using PyIR, a Python wrapper for IgBLAST v1.9, with IMGT germline references. Reads were removed for weak V/J assignments (E-value above 1e-6), missing CDR3, stop codons, out-of-frame junctions, or ambiguous translated residues. A V3J clonotype was defined by an identical inferred V gene, J gene, and CDR3 amino acid sequence. The percentage overlap between two repertoires was calculated by dividing the number of shared unique clonotypes by the size of the smaller repertoire. RTK rarefaction, the Chao1 estimator, and Recon v2.1 estimates of unobserved clonotypes were used to assess repertoire richness. For all TCRbeta clonotypes obtained by the gDNA method from a handful of donors, generation probabilities were computed with OLGA. The clones in this table, taken by TCRdb from immuneACCESS, are in-frame only. Not every clone is retained; where verified, under half of the shortfall comes from an unresolved V gene, and the cause of the rest is unknown. V, J and clone size are those of that table, while D and trimming were read from the DNA. Present in this sample are 550,000 to 800,000 clones, less than 85% of which were seen just once. The ten largest clones take up over 1.5% of the sample.

The CDR3 covers 11 residues, taking in both the cysteine and the phenylalanine. CDR3 DNA only is kept here, 33 bases in frame from base 1. The germline V gene (reference sequence) specifies SGHNT as CDR1 and YYREEE as CDR2. V drops 2 bases and J drops 4 bases, leaving 2 bases in between. A remark on this clone: What antigen it recognizes has not been identified. This may arise from a read error, as a much more abundant clone is one base away. The same CDR3 is also encoded by other DNA sequences in this sample.

The sample consisted of memory CD4+ T cells sorted from blood. The sample's cell subset or site, from its label and the paper: CD45RA-negative fraction. The TCR sequence derives from a woman aged 25 to 45 in good health. The V and J segments used are TRBV5-4 and TRBJ2-3; the D gene lacks a confident call. The CDR3 sequence is CASSLSDTQYF. The DNA sequence reads TGTGCCAGCAGCTTATCAGATACGCAGTATTTT. With the portions outside the CDR3 filled from the reference TRBV5-4 and TRBJ2-3 genes, the complete variable region becomes ETGVTQSPTHLIKTRGQQVTLRCSSQSGHNTVSWYQQALGQGPQFIFQYYREEENGRGNFPPRFSGLQFPNYSSELNVNALELDDSALYLCASSLSDTQYFGPGTRLTVL.